Below are 7 T cell receptor beta chains sequenced from a single sample in a study of blood T cell repertoires in COVID-19. The assay was immunoSEQ multiplex PCR, and TCRdb's table has in-frame clones only and misses some. The sample has over 7,000 clones; 75% to 90% are singletons. The specimen was peripheral blood. The receptors come from a human donor in a cohort sampled during active COVID-19.

The genes are TRBV3-1 (or the pseudogene TRBV3-2) and TRBJ2-7; D might be TRBD1 (5 bases). Trimming removed 1 base from V and 3 bases from J, with 16 bases in between. CDR3 length equals 16 residues. CDR1 and CDR2 from the germline V gene are LGHDT and YNNKEL (reference sequence). CDR3 nucleotides: TGTGCCAGCAGCCAAGTCAAGGGGTGGGGTGTCTACGAGCAGTACTTC. This sequence encodes CASSQVKGWGVYEQYF.

Here the CDR3 reads CASSSYTGGYEAFF. Here the CDR3 DNA reads TGCGCCAGCAGCTCGTATACAGGGGGCTATGAAGCTTTCTTT. The rearrangement joins TRBV5-1 to TRBJ1-1; TRBD1 agrees at 9 bases. From germline, CDR1 is SGHRS and CDR2 YFSETQ. The CDR3 contains 14 residues. The V segment lost 3 bases and the J segment 7 bases; nucleotides outside the gene matches: 7.

The table lists this clone with a few counts. V is TRBV7-2 and J is TRBJ2-7; 7 bases fit TRBD2. Germline CDR1 is SGHTA and CDR2 is FQGNSA. This CDR3 comprises 14 residues. V lost 3 bases to trimming and J lost 4 bases; unmatched junction nucleotides: 6. The CDR3 loop is CASSLGGSVYEQYF. The CDR3 coding sequence is TGTGCCAGCAGCTTGGGCGGGAGTGTATACGAGCAGTACTTC.

J is TRBJ2-3 and V is TRBV5-4, with TRBD2 matching over 13 bases. The trim removed 4 bases at V and 0 bases at J, leaving 5 bases unmatched. The CDR3 runs 17 residues. Per the germline V gene, CDR1 is SGHNT and CDR2 is YYREEE (reference sequence). The CDR3 DNA follows: TGTGCCAGCAGCCGCGGGACTAGCGGGACTAGCACAGATACGCAGTATTTT. It codes for CASSRGTSGTSTDTQYF.

The J gene is TRBJ2-7, the V gene TRBV5-1; the D gene is possibly TRBD1 (5 bases). Between the trimmed V and J ends, which lost 0 bases and 3 bases, there was a span of 13 bases. CDR3 length equals 15 residues. In germline, CDR1 is SGHRS, CDR2 YFSETQ. CDR3 sequence (DNA): TGCGCCAGCAGCTTGGAACCCAGGGTCGGCTACGAGCAGTACTTC. Amino acids: CASSLEPRVGYEQYF. Full variable domain (remainder filled in from reference TRBV5-1 and TRBJ2-7): KAGVTQTPRYLIKTRGQQVTLSCSPISGHRSVSWYQQTPGQGLQFLFEYFSETQRNKGNFPGRFSGRQFSNSRSEMNVSTLELGDSALYLCASSLEPRVGYEQYFGPGTRLTVT.

The chain carries TRBV11-3 and TRBJ2-7; TRBD2 might be the D (6 bases). With 5 bases removed from V and 2 bases from J, the gap between germline ends came to 10 bases. Per germline, CDR1 SGHNT and CDR2 YENEEA. CDR3 length equals 13 residues. The CDR3 nucleotides read TGTGCCAGCAGCACGCGACTAGCCTACGAGCAGTACTTC. This codes for CASSTRLAYEQYF.

This chain links TRBV7-9 with TRBJ1-4, with no clear D. CDR1 is SEHNR, CDR2 FQNEAQ, per germline (reference sequence). This CDR3 is built from 11 residues. Trimming removed 5 bases at V and 5 bases at J, with 3 bases between. CDR3 bases: TGTGCCAGCAGCATAAATGAAAAACTGTTTTTT. Translation gives CASSINEKLFF.